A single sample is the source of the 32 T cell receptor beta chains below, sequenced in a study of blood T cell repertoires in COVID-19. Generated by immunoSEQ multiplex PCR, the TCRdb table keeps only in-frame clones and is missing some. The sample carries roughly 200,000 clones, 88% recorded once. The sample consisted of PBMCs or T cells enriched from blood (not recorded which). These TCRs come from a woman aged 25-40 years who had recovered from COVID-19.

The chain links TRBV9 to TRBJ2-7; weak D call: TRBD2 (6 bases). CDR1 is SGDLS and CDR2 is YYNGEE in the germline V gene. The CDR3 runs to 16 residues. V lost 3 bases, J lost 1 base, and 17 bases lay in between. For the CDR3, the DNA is TGTGCCAGCAGCGGCGAACCGACTAGTCCTTCCTACGAGCAGTACTTC. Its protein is CASSGEPTSPSYEQYF.

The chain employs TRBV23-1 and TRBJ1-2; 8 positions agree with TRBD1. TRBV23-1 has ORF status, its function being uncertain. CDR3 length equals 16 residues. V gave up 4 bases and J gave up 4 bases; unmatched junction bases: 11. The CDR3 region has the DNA TGCGCCAGCAGTCTGGTTATAGCGGACAGGGTCTATGGCTACACCTTC. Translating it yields CASSLVIADRVYGYTF.

CDR3 in DNA: TGTGCCAGCTCACCTATAAATATAGGACAGCACACTGAAGCTTTCTTT. Protein product: CASSPINIGQHTEAFF. The V gene is TRBV18, the J gene TRBJ1-1; D might be TRBD1 (6 bases). Deletions cut 3 bases from V and 3 bases from J, with 17 bases between. The CDR3 is 16 residues long. Per the germline V gene, CDR1 is KGHSH and CDR2 is LQKENI.

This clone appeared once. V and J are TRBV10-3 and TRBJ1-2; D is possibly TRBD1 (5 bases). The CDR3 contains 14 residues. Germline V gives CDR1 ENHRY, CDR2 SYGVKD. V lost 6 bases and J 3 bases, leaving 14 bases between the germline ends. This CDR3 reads CAISKGAVYYGYTF. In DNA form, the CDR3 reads TGTGCCATCAGCAAAGGGGCGGTATACTATGGCTACACCTTC.

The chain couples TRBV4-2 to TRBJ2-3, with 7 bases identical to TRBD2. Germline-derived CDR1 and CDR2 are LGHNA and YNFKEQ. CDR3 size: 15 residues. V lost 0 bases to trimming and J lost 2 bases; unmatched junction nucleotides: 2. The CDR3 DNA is TGTGCCAGCAGCCAAGAAAGCGGGGTCACAGATACGCAGTATTTT. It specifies CASSQESGVTDTQYF.

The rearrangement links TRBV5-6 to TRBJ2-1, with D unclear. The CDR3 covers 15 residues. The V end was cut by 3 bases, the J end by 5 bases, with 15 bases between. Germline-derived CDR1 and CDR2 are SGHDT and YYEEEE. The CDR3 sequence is CASSSPSAANNEQFF. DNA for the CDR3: TGTGCCAGCAGCTCCCCAAGCGCGGCTAACAATGAGCAGTTCTTC. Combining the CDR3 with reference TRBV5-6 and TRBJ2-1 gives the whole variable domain DAGVTQSPTHLIKTRGQQVTLRCSPKSGHDTVSWYQQALGQGPQFIFQYYEEEERQRGNFPDRFSGHQFPNYSSELNVNALLLGDSALYLCASSSPSAANNEQFFGPGTRLTVL.

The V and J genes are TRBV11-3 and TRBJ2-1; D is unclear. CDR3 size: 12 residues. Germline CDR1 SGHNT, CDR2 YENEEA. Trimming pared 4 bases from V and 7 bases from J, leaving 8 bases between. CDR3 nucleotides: TGTGCCAGCAGCTCCGATACAAATGAGCAGTTCTTC. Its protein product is CASSSDTNEQFF.

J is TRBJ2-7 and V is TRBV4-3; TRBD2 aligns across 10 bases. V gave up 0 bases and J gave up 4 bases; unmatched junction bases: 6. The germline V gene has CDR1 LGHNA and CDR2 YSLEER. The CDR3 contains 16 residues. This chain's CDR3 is CASSQEKRGGPYEQYF. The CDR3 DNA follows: TGCGCCAGCAGCCAAGAAAAGCGGGGGGGCCCGTACGAGCAGTACTTC.

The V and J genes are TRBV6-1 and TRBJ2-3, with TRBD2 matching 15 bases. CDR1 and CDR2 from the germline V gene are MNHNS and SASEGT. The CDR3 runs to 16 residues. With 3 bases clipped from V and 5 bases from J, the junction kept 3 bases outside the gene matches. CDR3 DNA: TGTGCCAGCAGTGACCGGACTAGCGGGGGGGGAGATACGCAGTATTTT. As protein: CASSDRTSGGGDTQYF.

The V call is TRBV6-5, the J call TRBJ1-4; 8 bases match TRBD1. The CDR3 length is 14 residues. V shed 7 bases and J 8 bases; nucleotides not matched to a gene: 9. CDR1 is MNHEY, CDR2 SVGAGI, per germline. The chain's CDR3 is CASIPGGGVEKLFF. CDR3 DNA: TGTGCCAGCATTCCAGGGGGCGGCGTGGAAAAACTGTTTTTT.

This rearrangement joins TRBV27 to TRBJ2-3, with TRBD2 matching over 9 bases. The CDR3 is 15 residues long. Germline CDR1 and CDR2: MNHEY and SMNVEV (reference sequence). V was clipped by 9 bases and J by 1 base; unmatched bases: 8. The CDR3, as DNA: TGTGCCAGTGGTCCCCGGACTAGCGGCACAGATACGCAGTATTTT. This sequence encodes CASGPRTSGTDTQYF.

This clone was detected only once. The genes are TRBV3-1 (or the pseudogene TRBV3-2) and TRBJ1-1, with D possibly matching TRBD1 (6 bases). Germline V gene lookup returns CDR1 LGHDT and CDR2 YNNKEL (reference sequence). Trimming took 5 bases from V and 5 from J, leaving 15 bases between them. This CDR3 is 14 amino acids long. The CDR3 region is CASSEQGFSTEAFF. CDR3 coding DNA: TGTGCCAGCAGCGAACAGGGTTTTTCTACTGAAGCTTTCTTT.

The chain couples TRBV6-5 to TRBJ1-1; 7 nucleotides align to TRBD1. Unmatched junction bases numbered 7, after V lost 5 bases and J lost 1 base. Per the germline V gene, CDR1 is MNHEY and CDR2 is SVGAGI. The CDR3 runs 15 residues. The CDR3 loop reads CASSTHRDRNTEAFF. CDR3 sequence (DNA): TGTGCCAGCAGTACCCACCGGGACAGGAACACTGAAGCTTTCTTT.

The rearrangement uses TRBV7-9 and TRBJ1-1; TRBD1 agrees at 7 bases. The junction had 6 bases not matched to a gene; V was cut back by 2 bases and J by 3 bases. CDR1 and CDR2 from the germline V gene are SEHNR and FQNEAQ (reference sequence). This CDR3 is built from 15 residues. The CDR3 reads CASSLLGQEDTEAFF. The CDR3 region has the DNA TGTGCCAGCAGCTTATTAGGACAGGAGGACACTGAAGCTTTCTTT.

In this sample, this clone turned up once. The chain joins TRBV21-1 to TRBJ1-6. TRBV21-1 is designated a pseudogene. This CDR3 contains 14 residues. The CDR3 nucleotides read TGTGCCAGCAGCAAAGTCAACCGGAATTCACCCCTCCACTTT. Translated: CASSKVNRNSPLHF.

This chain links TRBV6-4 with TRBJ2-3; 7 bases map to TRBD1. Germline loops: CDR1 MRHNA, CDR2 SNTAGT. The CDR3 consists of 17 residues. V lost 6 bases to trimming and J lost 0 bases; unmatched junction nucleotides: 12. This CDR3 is CASSPGGFGSSTDTQYF. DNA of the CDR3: TGTGCCAGCAGCCCAGGGGGTTTCGGATCTAGCACAGATACGCAGTATTTT.

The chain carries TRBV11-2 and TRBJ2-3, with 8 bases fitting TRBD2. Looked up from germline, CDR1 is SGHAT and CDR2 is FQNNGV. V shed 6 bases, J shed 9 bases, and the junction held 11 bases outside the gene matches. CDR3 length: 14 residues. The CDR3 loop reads CASRPSGGTRTQYF. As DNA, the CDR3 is TGTGCCAGCAGGCCGAGCGGGGGCACAAGGACGCAGTATTTT.

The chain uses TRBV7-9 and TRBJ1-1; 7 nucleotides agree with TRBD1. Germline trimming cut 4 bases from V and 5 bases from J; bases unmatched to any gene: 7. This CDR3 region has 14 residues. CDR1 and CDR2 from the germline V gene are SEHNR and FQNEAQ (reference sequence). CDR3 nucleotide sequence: TGTGCCAGCAGCTCCTCGACAGGGAGAACTGAAGCTTTCTTT. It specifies CASSSSTGRTEAFF.

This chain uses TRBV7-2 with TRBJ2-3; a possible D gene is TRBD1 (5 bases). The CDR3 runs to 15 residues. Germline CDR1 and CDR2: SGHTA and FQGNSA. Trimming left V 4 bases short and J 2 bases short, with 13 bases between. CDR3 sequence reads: CASSSQSGYTDTQYF. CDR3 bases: TGTGCCAGCAGCTCCCAATCAGGGTACACAGATACGCAGTATTTT.

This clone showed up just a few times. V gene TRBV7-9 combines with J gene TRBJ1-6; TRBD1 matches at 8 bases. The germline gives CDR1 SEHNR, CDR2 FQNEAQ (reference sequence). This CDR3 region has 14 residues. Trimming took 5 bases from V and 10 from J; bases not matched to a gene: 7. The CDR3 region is CASSRQGLGSPLHF. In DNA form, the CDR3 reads TGTGCCAGCAGCAGACAGGGGCTTGGGTCACCCCTCCACTTT.

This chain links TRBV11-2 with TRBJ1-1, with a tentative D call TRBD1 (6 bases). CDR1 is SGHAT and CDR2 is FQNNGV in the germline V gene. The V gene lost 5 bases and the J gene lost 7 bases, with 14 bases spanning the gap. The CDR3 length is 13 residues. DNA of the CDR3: TGTGCCAGCAGCCAAACCGGCAGGGGTGAAGCTTTCTTT. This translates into CASSQTGRGEAFF. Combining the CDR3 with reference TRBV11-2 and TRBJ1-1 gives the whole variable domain EAGVAQSPRYKIIEKRQSVAFWCNPISGHATLYWYQQILGQGPKLLIQFQNNGVVDDSQLPKDRFSAERLKGVDSTLKIQPAKLEDSAVYLCASSQTGRGEAFFGQGTRLTVV.

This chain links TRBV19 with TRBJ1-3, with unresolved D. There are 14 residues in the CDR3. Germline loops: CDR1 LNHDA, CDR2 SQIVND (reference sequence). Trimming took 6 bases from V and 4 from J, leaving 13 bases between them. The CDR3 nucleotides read TGTGCCAGTAGCGAACCTTCGACAGGAAACACCATATATTTT. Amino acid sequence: CASSEPSTGNTIYF.

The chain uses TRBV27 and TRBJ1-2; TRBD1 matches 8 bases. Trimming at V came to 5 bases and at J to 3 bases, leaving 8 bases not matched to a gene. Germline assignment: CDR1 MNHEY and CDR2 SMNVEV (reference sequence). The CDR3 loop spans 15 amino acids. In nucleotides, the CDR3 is TGTGCCAGCAGTCTAACAGGGGGGGGCTACTATGGCTACACCTTC. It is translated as CASSLTGGGYYGYTF.

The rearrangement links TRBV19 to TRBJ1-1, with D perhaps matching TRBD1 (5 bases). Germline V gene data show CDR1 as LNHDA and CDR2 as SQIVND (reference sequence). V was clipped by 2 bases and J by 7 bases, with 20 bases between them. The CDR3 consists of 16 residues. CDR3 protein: CASSISRGLTHFEAFF. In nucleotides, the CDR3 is TGTGCCAGTAGTATATCCCGGGGACTGACCCATTTTGAAGCTTTCTTT.

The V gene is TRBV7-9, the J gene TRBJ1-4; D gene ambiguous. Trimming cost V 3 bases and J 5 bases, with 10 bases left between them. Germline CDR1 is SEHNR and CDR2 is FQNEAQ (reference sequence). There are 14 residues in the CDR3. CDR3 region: CASSLTWLNEKLFF. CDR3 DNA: TGTGCCAGCAGCTTGACATGGTTAAATGAAAAACTGTTTTTT. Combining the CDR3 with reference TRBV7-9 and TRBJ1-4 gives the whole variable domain DTGVSQNPRHKITKRGQNVTFRCDPISEHNRLYWYRQTLGQGPEFLTYFQNEAQLEKSRLLSDRFSAERPKGSFSTLEIQRTEQGDSAMYLCASSLTWLNEKLFFGSGTQLSVL.

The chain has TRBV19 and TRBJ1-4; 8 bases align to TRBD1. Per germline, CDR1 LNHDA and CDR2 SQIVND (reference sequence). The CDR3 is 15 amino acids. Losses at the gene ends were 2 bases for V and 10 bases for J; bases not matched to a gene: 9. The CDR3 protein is CASSISDRGRGKLFF. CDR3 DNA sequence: TGTGCCAGTAGTATATCCGACAGGGGCAGAGGAAAACTGTTTTTT.

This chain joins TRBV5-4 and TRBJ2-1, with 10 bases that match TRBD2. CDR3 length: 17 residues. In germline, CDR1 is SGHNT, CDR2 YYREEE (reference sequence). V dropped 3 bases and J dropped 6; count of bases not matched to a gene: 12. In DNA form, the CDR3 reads TGTGCCAGCAGCTCTCCCCCCTTAGCGGGGGGAATCAATGAGCAGTTCTTC. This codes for CASSSPPLAGGINEQFF.

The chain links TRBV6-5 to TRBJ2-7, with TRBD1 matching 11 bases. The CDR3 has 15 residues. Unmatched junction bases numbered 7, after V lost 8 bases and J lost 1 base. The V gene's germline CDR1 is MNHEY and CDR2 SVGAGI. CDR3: CASRPGTGGSYEQYF. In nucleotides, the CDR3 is TGTGCCAGCCGTCCCGGGACAGGGGGTTCCTACGAGCAGTACTTC.

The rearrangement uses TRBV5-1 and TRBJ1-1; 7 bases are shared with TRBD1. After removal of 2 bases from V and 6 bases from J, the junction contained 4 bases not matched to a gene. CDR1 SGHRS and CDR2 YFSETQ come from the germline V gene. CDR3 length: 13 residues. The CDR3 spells CASSFDREPEAFF. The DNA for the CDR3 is TGCGCCAGCAGCTTCGACAGGGAGCCTGAAGCTTTCTTT.

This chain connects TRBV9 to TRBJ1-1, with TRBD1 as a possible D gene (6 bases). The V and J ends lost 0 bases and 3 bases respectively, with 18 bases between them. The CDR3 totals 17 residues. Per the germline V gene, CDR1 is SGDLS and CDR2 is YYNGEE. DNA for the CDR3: TGTGCCAGCAGCGTAGCTGGGGGCGCCGTTAGGGACACTGAAGCTTTCTTT. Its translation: CASSVAGGAVRDTEAFF.

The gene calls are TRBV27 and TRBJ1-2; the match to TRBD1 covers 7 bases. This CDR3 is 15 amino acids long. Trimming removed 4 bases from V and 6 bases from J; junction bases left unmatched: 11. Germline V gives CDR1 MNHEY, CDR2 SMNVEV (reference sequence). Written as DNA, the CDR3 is TGTGCCAGCAGTTCGGTGACAGGGAAAGATGATGGCTACACCTTC. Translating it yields CASSSVTGKDDGYTF.

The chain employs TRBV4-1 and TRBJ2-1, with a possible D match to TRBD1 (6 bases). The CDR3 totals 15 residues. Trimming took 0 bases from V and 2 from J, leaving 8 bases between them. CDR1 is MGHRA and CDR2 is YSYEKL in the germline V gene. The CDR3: CASSQETGPYNEQFF. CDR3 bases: TGCGCCAGCAGCCAAGAGACAGGACCCTACAATGAGCAGTTCTTC.